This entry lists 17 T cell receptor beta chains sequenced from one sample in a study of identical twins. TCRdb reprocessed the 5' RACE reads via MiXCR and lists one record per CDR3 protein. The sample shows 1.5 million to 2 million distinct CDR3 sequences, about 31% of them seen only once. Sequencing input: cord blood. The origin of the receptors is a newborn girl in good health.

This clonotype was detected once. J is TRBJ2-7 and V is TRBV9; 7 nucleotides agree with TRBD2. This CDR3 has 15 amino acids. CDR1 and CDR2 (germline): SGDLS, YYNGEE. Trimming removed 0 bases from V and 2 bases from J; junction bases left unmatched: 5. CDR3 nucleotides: TGTGCCAGCAGCGTAGGGGGCGGGAGCACCTACGAGCAGTACTTC. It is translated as CASSVGGGSTYEQYF. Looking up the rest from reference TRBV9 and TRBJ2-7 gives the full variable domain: DSGVTQTPKHLITATGQRVTLRCSPRSGDLSVYWYQQSLDQGLQFLIQYYNGEERAKGNILERFSAQQFPDLHSELNLSSLELGDSALYFCASSVGGGSTYEQYFGPGTRLTVT.

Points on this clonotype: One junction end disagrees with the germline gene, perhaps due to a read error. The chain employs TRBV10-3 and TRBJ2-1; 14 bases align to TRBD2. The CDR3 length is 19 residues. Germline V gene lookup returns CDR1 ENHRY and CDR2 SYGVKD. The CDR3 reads CAVSAGLAGGRRPYNEQFF. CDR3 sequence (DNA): TGTGCCGTCAGTGCTGGACTAGCGGGAGGCCGTCGGCCATACAATGAGCAGTTCTTC.

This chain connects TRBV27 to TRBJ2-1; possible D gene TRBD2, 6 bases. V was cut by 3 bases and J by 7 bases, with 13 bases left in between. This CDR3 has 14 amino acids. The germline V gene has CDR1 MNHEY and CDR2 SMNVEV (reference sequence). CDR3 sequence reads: CASSFSTSGNEQFF. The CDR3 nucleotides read TGTGCCAGCAGTTTCTCGACTAGTGGTAATGAGCAGTTCTTC.

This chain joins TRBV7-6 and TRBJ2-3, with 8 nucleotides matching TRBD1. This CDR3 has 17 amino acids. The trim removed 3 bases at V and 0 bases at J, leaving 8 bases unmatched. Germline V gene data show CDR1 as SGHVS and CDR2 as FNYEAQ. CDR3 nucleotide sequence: TGTGCCAGCAGCTTGGATGGACAGGGTCGCAGCACAGATACGCAGTATTTT. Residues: CASSLDGQGRSTDTQYF.

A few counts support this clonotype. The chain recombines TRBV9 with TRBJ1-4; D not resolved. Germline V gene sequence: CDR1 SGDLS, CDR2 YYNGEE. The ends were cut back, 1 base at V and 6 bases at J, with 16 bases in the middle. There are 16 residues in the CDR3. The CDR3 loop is CASSVSPAGSDEKLFF. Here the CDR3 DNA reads TGTGCCAGCAGCGTAAGTCCGGCGGGTTCGGATGAAAAACTGTTTTTT. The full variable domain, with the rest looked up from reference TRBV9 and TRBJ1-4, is DSGVTQTPKHLITATGQRVTLRCSPRSGDLSVYWYQQSLDQGLQFLIQYYNGEERAKGNILERFSAQQFPDLHSELNLSSLELGDSALYFCASSVSPAGSDEKLFFGSGTQLSVL.

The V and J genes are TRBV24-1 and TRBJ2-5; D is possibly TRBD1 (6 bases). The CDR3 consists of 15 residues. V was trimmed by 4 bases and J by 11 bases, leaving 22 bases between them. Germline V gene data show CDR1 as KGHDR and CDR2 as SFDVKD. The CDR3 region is CATSDRDTLSDEQYF. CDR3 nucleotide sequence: TGTGCCACCAGTGACCGGGACACCCTCAGCGATGAGCAGTACTTC.

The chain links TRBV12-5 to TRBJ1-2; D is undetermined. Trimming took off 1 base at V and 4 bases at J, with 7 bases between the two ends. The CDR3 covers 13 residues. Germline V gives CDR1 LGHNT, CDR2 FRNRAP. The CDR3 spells CASGLAGGYGYTF. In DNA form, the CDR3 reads TGTGCTAGTGGTTTGGCGGGAGGCTATGGCTACACCTTC.

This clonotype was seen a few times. The CDR3 is CASSRGEETYNEQFF. The DNA for the CDR3 is TGTGCCAGCAGCCGCGGGGAGGAAACCTACAATGAGCAGTTCTTC. The chain employs TRBV3-1 and TRBJ2-1, with D tentatively TRBD2 (6 bases). V lost 4 bases and J 2 bases, leaving 12 bases between the germline ends. This CDR3 has 15 amino acids. Germline CDR1 reads LGHDT; CDR2 reads YNNKEL (reference sequence).

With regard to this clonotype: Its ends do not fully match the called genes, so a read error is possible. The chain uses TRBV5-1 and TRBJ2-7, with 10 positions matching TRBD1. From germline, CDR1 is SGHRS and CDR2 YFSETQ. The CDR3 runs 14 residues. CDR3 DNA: TGCGCCGGCAGCTTCAGGGACAGGGGCTACGAGCAGTACTTC. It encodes CAGSFRDRGYEQYF. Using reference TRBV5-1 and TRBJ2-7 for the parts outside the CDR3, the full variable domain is KAGVTQTPRYLIKTRGQQVTLSCSPISGHRSVSWYQQTPGQGLQFLFEYFSETQRNKGNFPGRFSGRQFSNSRSEMNVSTLELGDSALYLCAGSFRDRGYEQYFGPGTRLTVT.

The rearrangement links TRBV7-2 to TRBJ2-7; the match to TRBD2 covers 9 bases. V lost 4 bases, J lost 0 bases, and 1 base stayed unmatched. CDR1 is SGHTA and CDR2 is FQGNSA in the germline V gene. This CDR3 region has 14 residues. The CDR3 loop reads CASSWTSVSYEQYF. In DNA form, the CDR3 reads TGTGCCAGCAGCTGGACTAGCGTCTCCTACGAGCAGTACTTC.

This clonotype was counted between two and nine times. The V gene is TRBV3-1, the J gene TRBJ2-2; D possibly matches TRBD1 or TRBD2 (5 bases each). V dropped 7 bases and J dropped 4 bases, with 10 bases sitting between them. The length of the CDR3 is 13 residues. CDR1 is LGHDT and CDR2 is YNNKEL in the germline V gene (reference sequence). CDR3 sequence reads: CASNGGSTGELFF. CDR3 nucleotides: TGTGCCAGCAATGGGGGTAGCACCGGGGAGCTGTTTTTT.

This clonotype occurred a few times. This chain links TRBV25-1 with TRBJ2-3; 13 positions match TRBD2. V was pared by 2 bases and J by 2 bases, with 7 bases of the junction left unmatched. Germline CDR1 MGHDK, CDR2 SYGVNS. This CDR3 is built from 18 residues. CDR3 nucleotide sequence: TGTGCCAGCAGTGAAGCGACTAGCGGGGGGCGGGTCACAGATACGCAGTATTTT. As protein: CASSEATSGGRVTDTQYF.

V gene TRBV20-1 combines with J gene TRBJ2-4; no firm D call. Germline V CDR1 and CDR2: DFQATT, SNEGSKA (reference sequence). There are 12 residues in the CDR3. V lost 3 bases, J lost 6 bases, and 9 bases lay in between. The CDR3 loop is CSASYLVNIQYF. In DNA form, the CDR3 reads TGCAGTGCTAGTTATCTAGTAAACATTCAGTACTTC.

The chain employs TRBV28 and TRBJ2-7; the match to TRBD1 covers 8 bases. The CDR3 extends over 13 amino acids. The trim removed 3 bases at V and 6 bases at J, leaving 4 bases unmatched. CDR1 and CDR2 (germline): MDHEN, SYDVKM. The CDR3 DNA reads TGTGCCAGCAGTTTCCAAACAGGGGGCGAGCAGTACTTC. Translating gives CASSFQTGGEQYF.

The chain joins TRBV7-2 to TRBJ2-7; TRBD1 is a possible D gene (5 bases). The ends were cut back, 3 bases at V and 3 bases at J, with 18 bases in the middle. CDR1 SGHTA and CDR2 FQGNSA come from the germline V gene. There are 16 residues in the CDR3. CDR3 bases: TGTGCCAGCAGCTTGACAGATCTCCCTATTAGCTACGAGCAGTACTTC. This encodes CASSLTDLPISYEQYF.

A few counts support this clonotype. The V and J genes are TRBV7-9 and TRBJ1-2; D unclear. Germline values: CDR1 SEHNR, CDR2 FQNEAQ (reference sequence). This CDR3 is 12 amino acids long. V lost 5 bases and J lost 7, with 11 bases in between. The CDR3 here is CASSRRAAGYTF. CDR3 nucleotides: TGTGCCAGCAGCCGAAGGGCGGCTGGCTACACCTTC.

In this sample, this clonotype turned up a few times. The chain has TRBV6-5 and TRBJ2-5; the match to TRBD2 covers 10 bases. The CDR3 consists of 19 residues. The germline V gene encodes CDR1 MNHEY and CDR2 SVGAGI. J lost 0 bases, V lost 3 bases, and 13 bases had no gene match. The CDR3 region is CASSYSVRASGSYQETQYF. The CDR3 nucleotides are TGTGCCAGCAGTTATAGCGTCCGGGCTAGCGGGAGCTACCAAGAGACCCAGTACTTC.